A single sample gave rise to the 27 T cell receptor beta chains below, sequenced in a study of blood T cell repertoires in COVID-19. Using immunoSEQ multiplex PCR, the repertoire was profiled, and TCRdb retains in-frame clones only, with some absent. This repertoire shows more than 95,000 clones, around 83% found once; its top ten account for over 10%. The sequencing sample was made of peripheral blood. These receptors all come from an older woman in a cohort sampled during active or convalescent COVID-19.

This clone was observed a single time. The genes are TRBV3-1 (or the pseudogene TRBV3-2) and TRBJ2-4; 8 bases fit TRBD2. The CDR3 extends over 18 amino acids. CDR1 and CDR2 (germline): LGHDT, YNNKEL (reference sequence). Trimming took 0 bases from V and 0 from J; bases not matched to a gene: 7. The CDR3 DNA sequence: TGTGCCAGCAGCCAAGATCGGGGGGGGTCCTTAGCCAAAAACATTCAGTACTTC. Its protein is CASSQDRGGSLAKNIQYF.

A word on this clone: The junction departs from germline at one end; a sequencing error may be responsible. The chain joins TRBV12-3 or TRBV12-4 to TRBJ1-2; D perhaps matches TRBD1 (6 bases). The CDR3 is 13 amino acids. The CDR3 sequence: CASSPTSTRGFAF. CDR3 DNA: TGTGCCAGCAGTCCCACTTCGACAAGGGGGTTCGCCTTC.

This chain links TRBV27 with TRBJ1-2; 9 bases are shared with TRBD1. The CDR3 totals 15 residues. J lost 0 bases, V lost 5 bases, and 4 bases had no gene match. Germline CDR1 reads MNHEY; CDR2 reads SMNVEV (reference sequence). DNA for the CDR3: TGTGCCAGCAGTCCCAACAGGGGGCCTAACTATGGCTACACCTTC. Protein sequence: CASSPNRGPNYGYTF.

This clone was counted a single time. This chain connects TRBV6-5 to TRBJ2-1, with 9 bases identical to TRBD1. The V segment lost 9 bases and the J segment 7 bases; nucleotides outside the gene matches: 7. In germline, CDR1 is MNHEY, CDR2 SVGAGI. This CDR3 contains 13 residues. This CDR3 is CASGTGWGNEQFF. The CDR3 bases are TGTGCCAGTGGGACAGGGTGGGGGAATGAGCAGTTCTTC.

In its sample, this clone was seen once. The chain links TRBV20-1 to TRBJ2-1, with D unclear. Deletions cut 7 bases from V and 8 bases from J, with 12 bases between. This CDR3 comprises 11 residues. CDR1 is DFQATT, CDR2 SNEGSKA, per germline (reference sequence). The CDR3 nucleotides are TGCAGTGGAGCCTTTACGCATGAGCAGTTCTTC. Its protein is CSGAFTHEQFF.

The chain combines TRBV5-1 with TRBJ2-1; D perhaps matches TRBD1 (6 bases). Germline CDR1 reads SGHRS; CDR2 reads YFSETQ. CDR3 length: 13 amino acids. V gave up 4 bases and J gave up 10 bases, with 15 bases separating them. The CDR3 DNA reads as TGCGCCAGCAGCCAGGCAGGGGTCAGCGAGCAGTTCTTC. Its protein product is CASSQAGVSEQFF. The variable domain in full, with the rest retrieved from reference TRBV5-1 and TRBJ2-1, is KAGVTQTPRYLIKTRGQQVTLSCSPISGHRSVSWYQQTPGQGLQFLFEYFSETQRNKGNFPGRFSGRQFSNSRSEMNVSTLELGDSALYLCASSQAGVSEQFFGPGTRLTVL.

The chain joins TRBV28 to TRBJ2-2; TRBD2 aligns across 16 bases. There are 19 residues in the CDR3. Germline CDR1 and CDR2: MDHEN and SYDVKM. Germline trimming cut 4 bases from V and 2 bases from J; bases unmatched to any gene: 7. The CDR3 is CASSSPGLAGGYNTGELFF. CDR3 sequence (DNA): TGTGCCAGCAGTTCCCCGGGACTAGCGGGAGGGTACAACACCGGGGAGCTGTTTTTT.

In this sample, this clone turned up once. This chain uses TRBV3-1 (or the pseudogene TRBV3-2) with TRBJ1-2, with a tentative D call TRBD1 (5 bases). This CDR3 contains 14 residues. The V end was cut by 1 base, the J end by 6 bases, with 12 bases between. Per germline, CDR1 LGHDT and CDR2 YNNKEL (reference sequence). The CDR3 protein is CASSQASGGHGYTF. CDR3 nucleotide sequence: TGTGCCAGCAGCCAAGCTTCGGGGGGTCATGGCTACACCTTC.

This chain links TRBV7-6 with TRBJ1-5; D is uncertain. Germline CDR1 reads SGHVS; CDR2 reads FNYEAQ. The CDR3 has 16 residues. Between the trimmed V and J ends, which lost 4 bases and 1 base, there was a span of 14 bases. The DNA for the CDR3 is TGTGCCAGCAGCTCCGGGGAACGGGCCAGCAATCAGCCCCAGCATTTT. Its translation is CASSSGERASNQPQHF. Looking up the rest from reference TRBV7-6 and TRBJ1-5 gives the full variable domain: GAGVSQSPRYKVTKRGQDVALRCDPISGHVSLYWYRQALGQGPEFLTYFNYEAQQDKSGLPNDRFSAERPEGSISTLTIQRTEQRDSAMYRCASSSGERASNQPQHFGDGTRLSIL.

This clone was observed a single time. The chain links TRBV5-1 to TRBJ2-5; 7 bases line up with TRBD1. After removal of 1 base from V and 0 bases from J, the junction contained 6 bases not matched to a gene. The CDR3 is 16 amino acids. Germline V gene lookup returns CDR1 SGHRS and CDR2 YFSETQ. CDR3 residues: CASSLMAGGYQETQYF. The CDR3 DNA reads as TGCGCCAGCAGCTTGATGGCAGGGGGTTACCAAGAGACCCAGTACTTC. Looking up the rest from reference TRBV5-1 and TRBJ2-5 gives the full variable domain: KAGVTQTPRYLIKTRGQQVTLSCSPISGHRSVSWYQQTPGQGLQFLFEYFSETQRNKGNFPGRFSGRQFSNSRSEMNVSTLELGDSALYLCASSLMAGGYQETQYFGPGTRLLVL.

The chain couples TRBV2 to TRBJ2-5, with 8 bases fitting TRBD1. CDR1 is SNHLY, CDR2 FYNNEI, per germline. The CDR3 length is 15 residues. V shed 6 bases and J 4 bases; nucleotides not matched to a gene: 10. In DNA, the CDR3 is TGTGCCAGCAGGAGCCGAAGACAGGGGACAGAGACCCAGTACTTC. Its translation is CASRSRRQGTETQYF.

The chain couples TRBV28 to TRBJ1-2, with 10 bases matching TRBD1. The V gene end was trimmed by 3 bases and the J gene end by 3 bases; junction bases not matched to a gene: 13. This CDR3 contains 18 residues. Looked up from germline, CDR1 is MDHEN and CDR2 is SYDVKM. In DNA form, the CDR3 reads TGTGCCAGCAGTTTTCCCCCGGGACAGGGGAATCATTACTATGGCTACACCTTC. Its protein is CASSFPPGQGNHYYGYTF.

The chain is built from TRBV11-1 and TRBJ2-5, with 10 bases fitting TRBD1. Trimming removed 3 bases from V and 4 bases from J; junction bases left unmatched: 5. The CDR3 length is 15 residues. Germline loops: CDR1 SGHAT, CDR2 FQDESV (reference sequence). Written as DNA, the CDR3 is TGTGCCAGCAGCTTGGCGACAGGGGGCGTAGAGACCCAGTACTTC. Translated: CASSLATGGVETQYF.

This chain links TRBV9 with TRBJ2-3, with TRBD2 matching 11 bases. The J segment lost 5 bases and the V segment lost 3 bases, leaving 8 bases of the junction unmatched. The germline CDR1 and CDR2 sequences are SGDLS and YYNGEE. This CDR3 comprises 16 residues. CDR3 residues: CASSATGTSGRDTQYF. CDR3 nucleotide sequence: TGTGCCAGCAGCGCCACCGGGACTAGCGGCCGAGATACGCAGTATTTT.

This clone is a singleton in its sample. The chain is built from TRBV7-9 and TRBJ2-1; D may be TRBD2 (6 bases). Germline CDR1 reads SEHNR; CDR2 reads FQNEAQ (reference sequence). The CDR3 loop spans 15 amino acids. Trimming removed 5 bases at V and 0 bases at J, with 11 bases between. In nucleotides, the CDR3 is TGTGCCAGCAGCCTTAGCGGTCCCTCCTACAATGAGCAGTTCTTC. It is translated as CASSLSGPSYNEQFF.

V is TRBV5-1 and J is TRBJ2-7; TRBD2 agrees at 11 bases. Trimming at V came to 3 bases and at J to 0 bases, leaving 5 bases not matched to a gene. CDR3 length equals 16 residues. Germline CDR1 reads SGHRS; CDR2 reads YFSETQ. DNA for the CDR3: TGCGCCAGCAGCTCTCCGGGACTAGCGGTCTCCTACGAGCAGTACTTC. The encoded protein is CASSSPGLAVSYEQYF.

The chain carries TRBV7-9 and TRBJ1-4, with 7 positions matching TRBD1. The CDR3 is 14 residues long. J lost 8 bases, V lost 0 bases, and 3 bases had no gene match. Looked up from germline, CDR1 is SEHNR and CDR2 is FQNEAQ (reference sequence). The CDR3 bases are TGTGCCAGCAGCTTAGCAGGGGGCAACGAAAAACTGTTTTTT. Its protein product is CASSLAGGNEKLFF.

This chain uses TRBV10-3 with TRBJ2-1; 11 bases fit TRBD2. Germline V gene sequence: CDR1 ENHRY, CDR2 SYGVKD. This CDR3 contains 17 residues. V trimming: 3 bases; J trimming: 4 bases; junction bases outside the gene matches: 8. CDR3 DNA: TGTGCCATCAGTGATATTAGCGGGAGGGTTGGGTACAATGAGCAGTTCTTC. Protein sequence: CAISDISGRVGYNEQFF.

The gene calls are TRBV11-2 and TRBJ1-1; D unclear. V was trimmed by 0 bases and J by 8 bases, leaving 10 bases between them. CDR1 is SGHAT, CDR2 FQNNGV, per germline. The CDR3 is 13 residues long. The DNA for the CDR3 is TGTGCCAGCAGCTTAGATTTTCTCTTGGAAGCTTTCTTT. This translates into CASSLDFLLEAFF. Drawing the rest from reference TRBV11-2 and TRBJ1-1, the complete variable domain is EAGVAQSPRYKIIEKRQSVAFWCNPISGHATLYWYQQILGQGPKLLIQFQNNGVVDDSQLPKDRFSAERLKGVDSTLKIQPAKLEDSAVYLCASSLDFLLEAFFGQGTRLTVV.

V usage is TRBV7-9 and J usage is TRBJ1-5; no clear D. V lost 3 bases to trimming and J lost 1 base, with 13 bases between them. CDR3 size: 16 residues. Germline V gives CDR1 SEHNR, CDR2 FQNEAQ (reference sequence). The CDR3 is CASSFGPLASNQPQHF. CDR3 bases: TGTGCCAGCAGCTTCGGTCCTCTAGCCAGCAATCAGCCCCAGCATTTT.

This rearrangement joins TRBV28 to TRBJ2-1; 10 bases map to TRBD2. J gave up 7 bases and V 8 bases, and 8 bases lay outside the gene matches. The CDR3 runs 14 residues. Germline V gives CDR1 MDHEN, CDR2 SYDVKM. The CDR3 nucleotides read TGTGCCAGCGTCCTAGCGGGAGTTCCGAATGAGCAGTTCTTC. Residues: CASVLAGVPNEQFF. The whole variable domain, filled in from reference TRBV28 and TRBJ2-1, reads DVKVTQSSRYLVKRTGEKVFLECVQDMDHENMFWYRQDPGLGLRLIYFSYDVKMKEKGDIPEGYSVSREKKERFSLILESASTNQTSMYLCASVLAGVPNEQFFGPGTRLTVL.

This rearrangement joins TRBV6-1 to TRBJ2-3; TRBD2 matches 13 bases. Trimming removed 4 bases from V and 1 base from J; junction bases left unmatched: 5. The germline CDR1 and CDR2 sequences are MNHNS and SASEGT. The CDR3 runs 17 residues. CDR3 sequence (DNA): TGTGCCAGCAGTGGGGAACTAGCGGGGGGGGGCACAGATACGCAGTATTTT. It codes for CASSGELAGGGTDTQYF.

This clone occurred once. This chain uses TRBV3-1 (or the pseudogene TRBV3-2) with TRBJ1-4, with D unresolved. The germline V and J ends were trimmed by 0 bases and 8 bases, with 13 bases remaining between them. The V gene's germline CDR1 is LGHDT and CDR2 YNNKEL (reference sequence). The CDR3 is made up of 15 amino acids. This CDR3 is CASSQDGGFREKLFF. CDR3 bases: TGTGCCAGCAGCCAAGACGGAGGGTTCAGGGAAAAACTGTTTTTT.

The chain carries TRBV18 and TRBJ1-5; D may be TRBD1 (5 bases). This CDR3 is 14 amino acids long. The V and J ends lost 0 bases and 7 bases respectively, with 10 bases between them. Germline CDR1 and CDR2: KGHSH and LQKENI. CDR3 amino acids: CASSPPSGGQPQHF. CDR3 DNA sequence: TGTGCCAGCTCACCACCCTCGGGGGGACAGCCCCAGCATTTT. Drawing the rest from reference TRBV18 and TRBJ1-5, the complete variable domain is NAGVMQNPRHLVRRRGQEARLRCSPMKGHSHVYWYRQLPEEGLKFMVYLQKENIIDESGMPKERFSAEFPKEGPSILRIQQVVRGDSAAYFCASSPPSGGQPQHFGDGTRLSIL.

The chain links TRBV19 to TRBJ2-7; D may be TRBD1 (7 bases). Germline CDR1 and CDR2: LNHDA and SQIVND (reference sequence). V lost 6 bases and J lost 4, with 10 bases in between. The CDR3 sequence is 12 residues long. The CDR3 sequence is CASRAGGYEQYF. DNA for the CDR3: TGTGCCAGTAGGGCAGGGGGGTACGAGCAGTACTTC.

There are a few counts of this clone. J is TRBJ2-1 and V is TRBV19; tentative D call: TRBD2 (5 bases). V was clipped by 6 bases and J by 4 bases, with 22 bases between them. Germline values: CDR1 LNHDA, CDR2 SQIVND (reference sequence). The CDR3 is made up of 17 amino acids. The CDR3 here is CASSYPPFASGYNEQFF. The CDR3 coding sequence is TGTGCCAGTAGCTACCCCCCCTTTGCGAGCGGTTACAATGAGCAGTTCTTC.

This chain uses TRBV27 with TRBJ2-7; 11 nucleotides agree with TRBD2. V shed 4 bases and J 2 bases; nucleotides not matched to a gene: 4. Germline-derived CDR1 and CDR2 are MNHEY and SMNVEV (reference sequence). This CDR3 is built from 15 residues. The CDR3 loop is CASSYGTSGTYEQYF. CDR3 sequence (DNA): TGTGCCAGCAGTTACGGGACTAGCGGAACCTACGAGCAGTACTTC.